These 16 T cell receptor beta chains originate from one sample sequenced in a study of CD8 T cells in ankylosing spondylitis. TCRdb processed the 5' RACE reads anew with MiXCR; each CDR3 protein has one entry. The table includes under 250,000 distinct CDR3 sequences, roughly 8.2% detected once. Sequencing was performed on blood, either unsorted or a sorted T cell fraction (not recorded which). All receptors derive from a female donor with ankylosing spondylitis or in good health (not recorded which).

This clonotype was observed a single time. A much more abundant neighbour one base away suggests this may be a read error. The rearrangement uses TRBV7-9 and TRBJ1-2, with D unclear. Germline V lookup: CDR1 SEHNR, CDR2 FQNEAQ (reference sequence). This CDR3 is built from 14 residues. The CDR3 coding sequence is TGTACCAGCAGCTTCGACCTCCTTGAGCGTGGCTACACCTTC. Amino acids: CTSSFDLLERGYTF. Looking up the rest from reference TRBV7-9 and TRBJ1-2 gives the full variable domain: DTGVSQNPRHKITKRGQNVTFRCDPISEHNRLYWYRQTLGQGPEFLTYFQNEAQLEKSRLLSDRFSAERPKGSFSTLEIQRTEQGDSAMYLCTSSFDLLERGYTFGSGTRLTVV.

This clonotype was picked up many times. J is TRBJ2-3 and V is TRBV7-2; 7 nucleotides line up with TRBD2. Germline-derived CDR1 and CDR2 are SGHTA and FQGNSA. Losses at the gene ends were 7 bases for V and 0 bases for J; bases not matched to a gene: 10. This CDR3 contains 16 residues. For the CDR3, the DNA is TGTGCCAGCATCCGGGACTACCACCCGAGCACAGATACGCAGTATTTT. Translating it yields CASIRDYHPSTDTQYF.

This clonotype was counted many times. The chain recombines TRBV20-1 with TRBJ2-1; tentative D call: TRBD2 (5 bases). The CDR3 spans 13 residues. Looked up from germline, CDR1 is DFQATT and CDR2 is SNEGSKA (reference sequence). V was shortened by 6 bases and J by 8 bases, with 17 bases between the two germline ends. The DNA for the CDR3 is TGCAGTGCCTCGGACTCACCGGCGGATGAGCAGTTCTTC. Residues: CSASDSPADEQFF.

This clonotype occurred many times. The chain links TRBV7-2 to TRBJ2-3; D call uncertain. There are 12 residues in the CDR3. Germline-derived CDR1 and CDR2 are SGHTA and FQGNSA. V lost 1 base and J lost 6, with 5 bases in between. The DNA of the CDR3 is TGTGCCAGCAGCTTAGACTGGGATACGCAGTATTTT. As protein: CASSLDWDTQYF.

There are many counts of this clonotype. This CDR3 reads CASSPPLAGGGLEQFF. DNA of the CDR3: TGTGCCAGCTCACCACCACTTGCGGGAGGGGGTCTTGAGCAGTTCTTC. The chain joins TRBV18 to TRBJ2-1; TRBD2 agrees at 9 bases. The CDR3 contains 16 residues. The germline V gene encodes CDR1 KGHSH and CDR2 LQKENI. With V trimmed by 0 bases and J by 9 bases, 9 bases remained unmatched.

This clonotype has at least ten counts. The chain employs TRBV12-3 or TRBV12-4 and TRBJ2-1; TRBD2 matches at 11 bases. The CDR3 is 18 residues long. V dropped 0 bases and J dropped 4; count of bases not matched to a gene: 8. The CDR3 DNA reads TGTGCCAGCAGTTTAGCCTTCACTAGCGGGAGAAGTTACAATGAGCAGTTCTTC. It specifies CASSLAFTSGRSYNEQFF.

Comment on this clonotype: The germline gene is not matched at one end of the junction; a read error may be the cause. The CDR3 sequence is CASRLAGGPYGQYF. Here the CDR3 DNA reads TGCGCCAGCCGGCTAGCGGGAGGGCCATACGGGCAGTACTTC. The chain combines TRBV10-1 with TRBJ2-7, with 12 positions matching TRBD2. The CDR3 loop spans 14 amino acids. Germline V gene sequence: CDR1 WNHNN, CDR2 SYGVQD (reference sequence).

This clonotype was picked up a small number of times. This rearrangement joins TRBV5-1 to TRBJ1-6; D is ambiguous. The CDR3 is 16 amino acids. The germline CDR1 and CDR2 sequences are SGHRS and YFSETQ. Trimming removed 0 bases at V and 8 bases at J, with 15 bases between. This chain's CDR3 is CASSLGRAPEDSPLHF. Written as DNA, the CDR3 is TGCGCCAGCAGCTTGGGTAGGGCTCCGGAGGATTCACCCCTCCACTTT.

This clonotype was recorded many times. The rearrangement links TRBV12-3 or TRBV12-4 to TRBJ2-4, with a weak D call TRBD2 (5 bases). The V and J ends lost 9 bases and 0 bases respectively, with 12 bases between them. The CDR3 has 14 amino acids. This chain's CDR3 is CASRTDLAKNIQYF. DNA for the CDR3: TGTGCCAGTCGGACGGACTTAGCCAAAAACATTCAGTACTTC.

This clonotype was observed at least ten times. This chain links TRBV28 with TRBJ2-4; no firm D call. V was pared by 5 bases and J by 5 bases, with 16 bases between. CDR3 length equals 15 residues. Germline V lookup: CDR1 MDHEN, CDR2 SYDVKM. The CDR3, as DNA: TGTGCCAGCAGTCCTCGGTCGAACTGGGAAAACATTCAGTACTTC. Its translation: CASSPRSNWENIQYF.

This clonotype was detected only a few times. The V call is TRBV3-1, the J call TRBJ2-1, with 11 bases lining up with TRBD2. The germline CDR1 and CDR2 sequences are LGHDT and YNNKEL (reference sequence). This CDR3 has 16 amino acids. With V trimmed by 0 bases and J by 8 bases, 6 bases remained unmatched. The CDR3, as DNA: TGTGCCAGCAGCCAAGAGGTGGGACTAGCGGCGGATGAGCAGTTCTTC. It encodes CASSQEVGLAADEQFF.

This clonotype was recorded many times. The rearrangement joins TRBV6-5 to TRBJ1-1; D might be TRBD1 (5 bases). There are 15 residues in the CDR3. Trimming took 0 bases from V and 4 from J, leaving 12 bases between them. Germline CDR1 reads MNHEY; CDR2 reads SVGAGI. The CDR3 DNA reads as TGTGCCAGCAGTTACTCTGTTCAGGGCGTCACTGAAGCTTTCTTT. This translates into CASSYSVQGVTEAFF.

In this sample, this clonotype turned up many times. The chain has TRBV13 and TRBJ2-3; D is unresolved. This CDR3 has 14 amino acids. Germline CDR1 is PRHDT and CDR2 is FYEKMQ (reference sequence). Trimming cost V 4 bases and J 1 base, with 9 bases left between them. This CDR3 is CASSSPPRTDTQYF. The CDR3 nucleotides read TGTGCCAGCAGCTCCCCCCCTCGCACAGATACGCAGTATTTT.

In this sample, this clonotype turned up many times. V is TRBV25-1 and J is TRBJ2-6; no reliable D call. Germline V lookup: CDR1 MGHDK, CDR2 SYGVNS. Between the trimmed V and J ends, which lost 5 bases and 1 base, there was a span of 6 bases. The CDR3 runs to 14 residues. This CDR3 reads CASSLGSGANVLTF. The CDR3 DNA follows: TGTGCCAGCAGTCTTGGGTCTGGGGCCAACGTCCTGACTTTC.

This clonotype came up many times. V gene TRBV7-8 combines with J gene TRBJ2-1; 8 nucleotides agree with TRBD2. V dropped 2 bases and J dropped 3; count of bases not matched to a gene: 3. The CDR3 is made up of 15 amino acids. The germline V gene encodes CDR1 SGHVS and CDR2 FQNEAQ. As DNA, the CDR3 is TGTGCCAGCAGCTTAAGCGGGAGAATCTACAATGAGCAGTTCTTC. It codes for CASSLSGRIYNEQFF.

Note on this clonotype: This may be a read error: a much more frequent sequence differs by one nucleotide. This chain joins TRBV12-3 or TRBV12-4 and TRBJ2-7; 8 bases fit TRBD1. With V trimmed by 5 bases and J by 3 bases, 3 bases remained unmatched. This CDR3 is built from 13 residues. Here the CDR3 DNA reads TGTGCCAGCAGTCCGGGACAGGACTACGAGCAGTACTTC. It encodes CASSPGQDYEQYF.